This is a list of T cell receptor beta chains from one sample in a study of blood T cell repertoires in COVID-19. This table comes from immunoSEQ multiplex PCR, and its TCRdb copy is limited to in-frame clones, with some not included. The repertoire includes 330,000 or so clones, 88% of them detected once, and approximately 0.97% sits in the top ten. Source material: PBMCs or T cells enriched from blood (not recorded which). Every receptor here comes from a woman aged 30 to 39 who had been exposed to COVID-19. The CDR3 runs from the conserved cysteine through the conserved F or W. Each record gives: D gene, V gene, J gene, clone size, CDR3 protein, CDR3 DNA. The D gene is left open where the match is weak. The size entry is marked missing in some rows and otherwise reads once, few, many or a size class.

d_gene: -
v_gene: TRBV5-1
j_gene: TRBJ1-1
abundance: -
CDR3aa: CASSSGKRWSEAFF
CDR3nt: TGCGCCAGCAGTTCGGGTAAGAGGTGGTCTGAAGCTTTCTTT

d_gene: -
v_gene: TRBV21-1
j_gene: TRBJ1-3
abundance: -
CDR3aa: CASSRGRQGLSGNTIYF
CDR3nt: TGTGCCAGCAGCAGAGGTAGACAGGGACTGAGTGGAAACACCATATATTTT

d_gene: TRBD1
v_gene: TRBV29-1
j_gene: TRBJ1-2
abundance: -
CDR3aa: CSVRDSLSYGYTF
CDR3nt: TGCAGCGTCCGGGACAGCTTATCCTATGGCTACACCTTC

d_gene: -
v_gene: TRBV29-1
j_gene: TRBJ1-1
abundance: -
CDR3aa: CSAEGQLNTEAFF
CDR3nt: TGCAGCGCCGAAGGACAGTTGAACACTGAAGCTTTCTTT

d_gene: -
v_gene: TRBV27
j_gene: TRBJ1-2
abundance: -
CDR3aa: CASSPWTVPNYGYTF
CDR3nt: TGTGCCAGCAGTCCCTGGACAGTCCCCAACTATGGCTACACCTTC

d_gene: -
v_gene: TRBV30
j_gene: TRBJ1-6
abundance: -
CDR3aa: CAWSQTGTSVHF
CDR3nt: TGTGCCTGGAGTCAGACCGGGACATCCGTCCACTTT

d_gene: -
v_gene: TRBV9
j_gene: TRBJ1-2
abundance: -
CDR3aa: CASSVDPRSDRQLGYGYTF
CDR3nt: TGTGCCAGCAGCGTAGACCCACGATCCGACCGACAGCTGGGGTATGGCTACACCTTC

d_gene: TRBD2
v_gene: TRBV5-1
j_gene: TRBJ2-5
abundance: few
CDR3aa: CASSPGSGSLETQYF
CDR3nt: TGCGCCAGCAGCCCGGGAAGCGGGAGTCTGGAGACCCAGTACTTC

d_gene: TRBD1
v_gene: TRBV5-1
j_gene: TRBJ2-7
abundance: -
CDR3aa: CASSLRDRGHEQYF
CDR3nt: TGCGCCAGCAGCTTGCGGGACAGGGGCCACGAGCAGTACTTC

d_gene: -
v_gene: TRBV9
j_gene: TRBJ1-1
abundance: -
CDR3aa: CASSEAGGRYTEAFF
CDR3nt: TGTGCCAGCAGCGAGGCCGGGGGGAGATACACTGAAGCTTTCTTT

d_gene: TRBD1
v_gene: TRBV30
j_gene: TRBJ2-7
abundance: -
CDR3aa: CAWSRPTLTGGAYEQYF
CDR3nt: TGTGCCTGGAGCCGACCAACCCTTACAGGGGGCGCCTACGAGCAGTACTTC

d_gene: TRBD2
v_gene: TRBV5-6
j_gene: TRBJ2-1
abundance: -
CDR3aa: CASSLVGLTRPNEQFF
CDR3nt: TGTGCCAGCAGCCTGGTGGGACTAACCCGACCCAATGAGCAGTTCTTC

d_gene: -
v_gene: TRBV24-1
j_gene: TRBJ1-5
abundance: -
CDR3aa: CATSASAGVNQPQHF
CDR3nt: TGTGCCACCAGTGCATCGGCAGGGGTGAATCAGCCCCAGCATTTT

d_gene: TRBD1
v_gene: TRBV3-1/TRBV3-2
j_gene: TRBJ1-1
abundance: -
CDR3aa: CASSRIQGGNTEAFF
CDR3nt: TGTGCCAGCAGCCGTATTCAGGGGGGGAACACTGAAGCTTTCTTT

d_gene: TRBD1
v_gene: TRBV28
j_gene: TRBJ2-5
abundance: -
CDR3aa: CASSFRRQGIQETQYF
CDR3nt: TGTGCCAGCAGTTTTCGTCGACAGGGCATACAAGAGACCCAGTACTTC

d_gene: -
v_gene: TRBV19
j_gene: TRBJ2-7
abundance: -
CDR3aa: CASSMFGAPYEQYF
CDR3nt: TGTGCCAGTAGTATGTTCGGTGCTCCCTACGAGCAGTACTTC

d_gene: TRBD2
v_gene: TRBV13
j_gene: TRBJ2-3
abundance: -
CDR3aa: CASSLRLTSSTDTQYF
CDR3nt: TGTGCCAGCAGCTTAAGGTTGACTAGCAGCACAGATACGCAGTATTTT

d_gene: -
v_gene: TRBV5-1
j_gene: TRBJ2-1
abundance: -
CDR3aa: CASSLSVSYNEQFF
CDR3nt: TGCGCCAGCAGCTTGTCAGTGTCCTACAATGAGCAGTTCTTC

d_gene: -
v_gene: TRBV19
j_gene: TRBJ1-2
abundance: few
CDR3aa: CASYRAGYTF
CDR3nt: TGTGCCAGCTACAGGGCAGGCTACACCTTC

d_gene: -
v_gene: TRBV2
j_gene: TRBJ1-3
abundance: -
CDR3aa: CASSATASGNTIYF
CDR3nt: TGTGCCAGCAGCGCGACAGCCTCTGGAAACACCATATATTTT

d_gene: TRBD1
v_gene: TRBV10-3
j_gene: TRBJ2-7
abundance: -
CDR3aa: CAISVGQVTYEQYF
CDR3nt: TGTGCCATCAGTGTGGGACAGGTAACCTACGAGCAGTACTTC

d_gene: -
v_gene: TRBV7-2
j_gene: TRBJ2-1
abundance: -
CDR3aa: CASSLAFGGYNEQFF
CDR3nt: TGTGCCAGCAGCTTAGCCTTCGGGGGTTACAATGAGCAGTTCTTC

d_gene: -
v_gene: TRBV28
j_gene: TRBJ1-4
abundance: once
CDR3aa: CASSLVQASNEKLFF
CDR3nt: TGTGCCAGCAGTTTAGTCCAGGCCTCAAATGAAAAACTGTTTTTT